This T cell receptor beta chain came from a study of cytomegalovirus exposure and HLA in healthy donors. The J segment lost 9 bases and the V segment lost 7 bases, leaving 8 bases of the junction unmatched. The CDR3 contains 14 residues. Germline CDR1 LNHDA, CDR2 SQIVND (reference sequence). PCR was performed using 60 Vbeta and 13 Jbeta primers. Profiled with immunoSEQ multiplex PCR; TCRdb holds only in-frame clones, not every one. The sample comprises around 100,000 clones, approximately 80% of which are singletons, and approximately 4% rests with the top ten. The clonotype was recovered from a female donor in good health and CMV-seropositive. The sample comprised PBMCs. The chain joins TRBV19 to TRBJ2-1; 11 bases map to TRBD2. CDR3 nucleotides: TGTGCCAGTACCCCACTAGCGGGAGCAAGTGAGCAGTTCTTC. The encoded protein is CASTPLAGASEQFF.